This T cell receptor (beta chain) was sequenced in a study of Ad26.COV2.S vaccination and SARS-CoV-2 variants. Study findings and constraints: Recipients given vaccine exceeded placebo recipients in spike-specific TCR breadth. Post-vaccination breadth of spike-specific CD8+ and CD4+ T cell responses was reportedly substantial.

Profiling relied on immunoSEQ multiplex PCR, and the TCRdb table lists in-frame clones only, not all of them. The sample includes just over 350,000 clones, about 91% seen only once; the top ten take under 4%. CDR1 and CDR2 (germline): MNHNS, SASEGT. This CDR3 has 12 amino acids. V was cut by 3 bases and J by 15 bases, with 15 bases left in between. This clone was found once. Its antigen is not known. The sequencing here drew on peripheral blood, taken after recovery from COVID-19. V and J are TRBV6-1 and TRBJ2-1; D tentatively fits TRBD1 or TRBD2 (5 bases each). The receptor was derived from a human donor who had recovered from COVID-19. The CDR3 DNA is TGTGCCAGCAGTGATAGCTGGGGGATGCGGTTCTTC. Its protein product is CASSDSWGMRFF.